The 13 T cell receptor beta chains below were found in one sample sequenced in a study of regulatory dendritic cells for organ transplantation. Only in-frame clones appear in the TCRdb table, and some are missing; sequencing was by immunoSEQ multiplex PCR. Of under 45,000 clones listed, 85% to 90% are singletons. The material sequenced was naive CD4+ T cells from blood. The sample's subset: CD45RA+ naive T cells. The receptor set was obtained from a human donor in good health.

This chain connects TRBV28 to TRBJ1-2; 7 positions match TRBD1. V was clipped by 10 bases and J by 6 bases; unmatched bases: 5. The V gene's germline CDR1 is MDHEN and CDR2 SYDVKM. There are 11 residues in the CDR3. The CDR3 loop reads CAIQGIDGYTF. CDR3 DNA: TGTGCCATACAGGGGATTGATGGCTACACCTTC.

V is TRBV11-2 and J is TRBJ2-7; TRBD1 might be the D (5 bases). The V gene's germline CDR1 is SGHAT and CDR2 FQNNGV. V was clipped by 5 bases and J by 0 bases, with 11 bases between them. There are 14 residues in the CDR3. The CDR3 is CASSPTVPSYEQYF. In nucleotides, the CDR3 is TGTGCCAGCAGCCCGACAGTACCCTCCTACGAGCAGTACTTC.

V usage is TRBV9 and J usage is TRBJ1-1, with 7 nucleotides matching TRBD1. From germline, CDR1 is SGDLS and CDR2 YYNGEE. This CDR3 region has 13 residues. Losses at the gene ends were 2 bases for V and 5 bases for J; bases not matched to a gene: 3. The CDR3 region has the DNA TGTGCCAGCAGCGTGCACAGGGGTACTGAAGCTTTCTTT. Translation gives CASSVHRGTEAFF. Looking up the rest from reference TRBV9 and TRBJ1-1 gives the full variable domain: DSGVTQTPKHLITATGQRVTLRCSPRSGDLSVYWYQQSLDQGLQFLIQYYNGEERAKGNILERFSAQQFPDLHSELNLSSLELGDSALYFCASSVHRGTEAFFGQGTRLTVV.

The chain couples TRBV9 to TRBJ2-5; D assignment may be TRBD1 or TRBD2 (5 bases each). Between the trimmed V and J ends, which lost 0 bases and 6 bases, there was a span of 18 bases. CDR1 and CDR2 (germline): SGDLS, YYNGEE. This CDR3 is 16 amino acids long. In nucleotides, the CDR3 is TGTGCCAGCAGCGTAGCTGGGGGACGAGAGGTGCAGACCCAGTACTTC. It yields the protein CASSVAGGREVQTQYF.

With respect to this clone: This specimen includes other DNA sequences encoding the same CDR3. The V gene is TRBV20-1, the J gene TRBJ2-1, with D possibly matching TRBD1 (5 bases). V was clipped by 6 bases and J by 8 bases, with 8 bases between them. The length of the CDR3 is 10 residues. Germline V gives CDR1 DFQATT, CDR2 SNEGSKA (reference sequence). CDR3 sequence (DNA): TGCAGTGCCGCAGGGTATGAGCAGTTCTTC. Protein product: CSAAGYEQFF.

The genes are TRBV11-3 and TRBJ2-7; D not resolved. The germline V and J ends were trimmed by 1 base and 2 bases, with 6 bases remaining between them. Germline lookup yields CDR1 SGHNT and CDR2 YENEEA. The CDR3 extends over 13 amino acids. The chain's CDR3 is CASSLGLAYEQYF. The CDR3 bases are TGTGCCAGCAGCTTAGGGCTCGCCTACGAGCAGTACTTC.

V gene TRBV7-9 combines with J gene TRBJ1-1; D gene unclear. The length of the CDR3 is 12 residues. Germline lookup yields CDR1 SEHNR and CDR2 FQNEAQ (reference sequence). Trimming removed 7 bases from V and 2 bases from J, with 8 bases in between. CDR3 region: CASTSRNTEAFF. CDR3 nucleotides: TGTGCCAGCACCTCACGAAACACTGAAGCTTTCTTT.

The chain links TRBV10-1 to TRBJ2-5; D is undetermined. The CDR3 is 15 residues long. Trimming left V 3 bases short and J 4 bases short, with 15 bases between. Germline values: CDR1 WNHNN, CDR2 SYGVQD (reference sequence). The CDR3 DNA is TGCGCCAGCAGTGATGCTGGGGTTCCAGGAGAGACCCAGTACTTC. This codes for CASSDAGVPGETQYF.

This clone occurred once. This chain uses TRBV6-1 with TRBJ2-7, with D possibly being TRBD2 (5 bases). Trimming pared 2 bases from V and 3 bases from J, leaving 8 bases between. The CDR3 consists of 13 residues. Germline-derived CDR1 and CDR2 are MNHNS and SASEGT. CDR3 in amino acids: CASSEYEGYEQYF. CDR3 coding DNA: TGTGCCAGCAGTGAATACGAGGGCTACGAGCAGTACTTC.

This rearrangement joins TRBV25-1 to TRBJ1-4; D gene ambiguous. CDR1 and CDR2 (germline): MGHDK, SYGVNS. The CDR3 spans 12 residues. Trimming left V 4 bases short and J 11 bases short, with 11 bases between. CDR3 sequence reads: CASSAALEKLFF. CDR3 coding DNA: TGTGCCAGCAGTGCTGCGTTAGAGAAACTGTTTTTT.

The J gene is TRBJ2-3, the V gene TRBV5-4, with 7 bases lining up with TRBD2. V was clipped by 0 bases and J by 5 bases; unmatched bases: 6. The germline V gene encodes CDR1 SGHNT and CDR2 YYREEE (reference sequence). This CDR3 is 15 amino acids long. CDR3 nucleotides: TGTGCCAGCAGCTTGGTGGGCGGGGGAGGAGATACGCAGTATTTT. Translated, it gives CASSLVGGGGDTQYF. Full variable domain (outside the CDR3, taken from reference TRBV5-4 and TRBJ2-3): ETGVTQSPTHLIKTRGQQVTLRCSSQSGHNTVSWYQQALGQGPQFIFQYYREEENGRGNFPPRFSGLQFPNYSSELNVNALELDDSALYLCASSLVGGGGDTQYFGPGTRLTVL.

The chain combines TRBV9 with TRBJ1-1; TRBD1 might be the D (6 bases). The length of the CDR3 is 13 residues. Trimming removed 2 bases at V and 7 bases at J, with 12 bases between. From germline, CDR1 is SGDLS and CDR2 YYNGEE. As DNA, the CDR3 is TGTGCCAGCAGCGTGCAGGGGAGGGGTGAAGCTTTCTTT. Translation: CASSVQGRGEAFF.

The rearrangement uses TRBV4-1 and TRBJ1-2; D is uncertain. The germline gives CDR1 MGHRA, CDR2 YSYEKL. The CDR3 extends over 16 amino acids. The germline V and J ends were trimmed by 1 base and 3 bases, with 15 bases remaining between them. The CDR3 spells CASSQGSTNLDYGYTF. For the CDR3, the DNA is TGCGCCAGCAGCCAAGGGTCGACGAATCTGGACTATGGCTACACCTTC.